This T cell receptor (beta chain) is drawn from a study of radiotherapy plus CTLA-4 blockade in lung cancer. For the study at large: Objective response was observed in roughly a sixth of patients, and disease control in 31%.

Those with chemo-refractory metastatic non-small-cell lung cancer were treated with focal radiation combined with CTLA-4 blockade using ipilimumab. Study-wide points: Reported findings show early blood T cell clone dynamics, with interferon-beta, best predicted response. Following radiotherapy plus ipilimumab, tumor-derived TCR clones expanded in the blood.

Here immunoSEQ multiplex PCR was the method, and the copy in TCRdb shows in-frame clones only, minus some. The table shows approximately 45,000 clones, with approximately 62% occurring only once. V gave up 6 bases and J gave up 2 bases, with 11 bases separating them. Looked up from germline, CDR1 is MNHNS and CDR2 is SASEGT. The CDR3 has 13 residues. This clone was seen once. As yet, its antigen is unknown. The starting material was peripheral blood, obtained from a patient treated with radiotherapy plus ipilimumab. This rearrangement joins TRBV6-1 to TRBJ2-7, with D possibly TRBD1 on 5 matching bases. The clonotype comes from a human donor with non-small cell lung cancer who had a partial response to radiotherapy plus ipilimumab. CDR3 residues: CASSRDSTYEQYF. The CDR3 DNA sequence: TGTGCCAGCAGCCGAGACAGCACCTACGAGCAGTACTTC.